This passage covers 14 T cell receptor beta chains from one sample sequenced in a study of OX40 agonist ivuxolimab in advanced cancers. Method: immunoSEQ multiplex PCR; TCRdb's copy keeps in-frame clones and lacks some. The sample has tens of thousands of clones, 70% to 90% seen once. The sample here was CD4+ or CD8+ T cells sorted from blood, taken in a trial of the OX40 agonist ivuxolimab. The receptors shown here come from an adult with an advanced solid tumor such as melanoma, head and neck, liver or kidney cancer.

This chain joins TRBV19 and TRBJ2-7; D is perhaps TRBD2 (7 bases). Germline V gene lookup returns CDR1 LNHDA and CDR2 SQIVND (reference sequence). The CDR3 has 15 amino acids. Trimming shortened V by 5 bases and J by 0 bases, and 14 bases separated the two germline ends. The CDR3 nucleotides are TGTGCCAGTAGTCTGGGGGGGGCCGTCTCCTACGAGCAGTACTTC. Encoded protein: CASSLGGAVSYEQYF.

This clone has more than one count but fewer than ten. Other DNA sequences in this sample translate to the same CDR3. This chain links TRBV4-2 with TRBJ1-1, with D tentatively TRBD1 (5 bases). CDR1 is LGHNA, CDR2 YNFKEQ, per germline. This CDR3 is built from 15 residues. The V end was cut by 2 bases, the J end by 8 bases, with 18 bases between. CDR3 region: CASSQTGTRETEAFF. CDR3 bases: TGTGCCAGCAGCCAAACCGGGACCCGCGAAACGGAAGCTTTCTTT.

The chain carries TRBV9 and TRBJ2-7; TRBD1 agrees at 8 bases. The V segment lost 3 bases and the J segment 2 bases; nucleotides outside the gene matches: 13. Germline V gene data show CDR1 as SGDLS and CDR2 as YYNGEE. This CDR3 spans 17 amino acids. The CDR3: CASSETGTGSQAYEQYF. For the CDR3, the DNA is TGTGCCAGCAGCGAAACCGGGACAGGATCACAAGCCTACGAGCAGTACTTC.

This clone was counted only a few times. This chain connects TRBV5-1 to TRBJ2-5, with a weak D call TRBD2 (5 bases). V was cut by 4 bases and J by 2 bases, with 12 bases left in between. The CDR3 covers 14 residues. The germline V gene has CDR1 SGHRS and CDR2 YFSETQ. The CDR3 here is CASSRGDQQETQYF. CDR3 in DNA: TGCGCCAGCAGCCGGGGAGATCAGCAAGAGACCCAGTACTTC.

Only a few counts were recorded for this clone. The chain couples TRBV11-2 to TRBJ1-1, with no clear D. Germline CDR1 reads SGHAT; CDR2 reads FQNNGV. Trimming took off 5 bases at V and 8 bases at J, with 12 bases between the two ends. The CDR3 consists of 12 residues. This chain's CDR3 is CASSRGRLEAFF. CDR3 nucleotide sequence: TGTGCCAGCAGCCGAGGGAGGCTGGAAGCTTTCTTT.

CDR3 amino acids: CASSPSIAGHEQFF. The CDR3, as DNA: TGTGCCAGCTCACCTTCGATAGCAGGGCATGAGCAGTTCTTC. The gene calls are TRBV18 and TRBJ2-1, with a weak D call TRBD1 (5 bases). CDR3 length equals 14 residues. Germline loops: CDR1 KGHSH, CDR2 LQKENI. Trimming stripped 3 bases from V and 8 bases from J, with 14 bases between.

The genes are TRBV5-4 and TRBJ1-1; a weak D match, TRBD1 (5 bases). Germline values: CDR1 SGHNT, CDR2 YYREEE (reference sequence). CDR3 length equals 12 residues. V was pared by 1 base and J by 11 bases, with 12 bases between. CDR3 sequence: CASSLWPKGAFF. The CDR3 region has the DNA TGTGCCAGCAGCTTGTGGCCGAAGGGGGCTTTCTTT.

The genes are TRBV10-1 and TRBJ2-3, with a weak D call TRBD2 (6 bases). V gave up 0 bases and J gave up 1 base, with 8 bases separating them. CDR3 length equals 15 residues. The germline V gene encodes CDR1 WNHNN and CDR2 SYGVQD (reference sequence). CDR3 bases: TGCGCCAGCAGTGAGTCTCCGGGGGGCACAGATACGCAGTATTTT. Its protein product is CASSESPGGTDTQYF.

This sequence joins TRBV6-1 and TRBJ1-5; D remains ambiguous. The CDR3 runs 12 residues. Trimming removed 5 bases from V and 7 bases from J, with 9 bases in between. The germline CDR1 and CDR2 sequences are MNHNS and SASEGT. The CDR3 sequence: CASSLFGQPQHF. The CDR3 coding sequence is TGTGCCAGCAGTTTATTCGGCCAGCCCCAGCATTTT.

The chain has TRBV5-5 and TRBJ1-1; 7 bases agree with TRBD1. The CDR3 sequence is 14 residues long. Germline lookup yields CDR1 SGHKS and CDR2 YYEKEE (reference sequence). V lost 5 bases to trimming and J lost 1 base; unmatched junction nucleotides: 5. The CDR3 reads CASRVDRTNTEAFF. The CDR3 nucleotides read TGTGCCAGCAGAGTGGACAGGACGAACACTGAAGCTTTCTTT.

The rearrangement links TRBV5-6 to TRBJ1-5; tentative D call: TRBD1 (5 bases). The CDR3 has 15 amino acids. CDR1 is SGHDT and CDR2 is YYEEEE in the germline V gene. Trimming left V 4 bases short and J 0 bases short, with 11 bases between. The CDR3 loop is CASSPGMYSNQPQHF. CDR3 coding DNA: TGTGCCAGCAGCCCAGGGATGTATAGCAATCAGCCCCAGCATTTT.

This chain links TRBV2 with TRBJ2-7; D remains unclear. CDR1 and CDR2 (germline): SNHLY, FYNNEI. The CDR3 covers 12 residues. The CDR3 region has the DNA TGTGTGACCAGCAGGACCTCCTACGAGCAGTACTTC. It translates to CVTSRTSYEQYF.

This chain joins TRBV15 and TRBJ1-1, with D unresolved. Deletions cut 1 base from V and 5 bases from J, with 11 bases between. The germline gives CDR1 LNHNV, CDR2 YYDKDF (reference sequence). The CDR3 consists of 14 residues. The CDR3 sequence: CATSRATLMTEAFF. CDR3 nucleotides: TGTGCCACCAGCAGAGCCACGTTAATGACTGAAGCTTTCTTT.

A note on this clone: It is likely a read error, because the conserved phenylalanine at the end of the CDR3 is missing. The gene calls are TRBV2 and TRBJ1-6, with D possibly matching TRBD1 (5 bases). The CDR3 runs 17 residues. Between the trimmed V and J ends, which lost 6 bases and 0 bases, there was a span of 15 bases. CDR1 and CDR2 from the germline V gene are SNHLY and FYNNEI. CDR3 nucleotide sequence: TGTGCCAGCAGAGAGGGACGGCGGAGCTCCTATAATTCACCCCTCCACCTT. Encoded protein: CASREGRRSSYNSPLHL.